These T cell receptor beta chains were read from a single sample in a study of T cell changes during pregnancy in multiple sclerosis. Method: immunoSEQ multiplex PCR; TCRdb's copy keeps in-frame clones and lacks some. The sample lists more than 70,000 clones; 85% to 95% were seen once. The specimen comprised peripheral blood, sampled before pregnancy. These receptors originate from a female donor with multiple sclerosis, enrolled in a pregnancy study. CDR3s include the opening cysteine and the closing phenylalanine or tryptophan. The order of the fields is CDR3 DNA, CDR3 protein, J gene, clone size, V gene, D gene. A D gene is named only where the DNA matches it firmly. Clone size appears in some rows only: once, few, many, or a class for an expanded clone.

TGTGCCAGCAGTCTACCGGGACTAGCGGCCCCGGGGACCGGGGAGCTGTTTTTT | CASSLPGLAAPGTGELFF | TRBJ2-2 | . | TRBV6-4 | TRBD2
TGTGCCAGCAGCCGACTAGCGGGAACTACGATCGCGAACACCGGGGAGCTGTTTTTT | CASSRLAGTTIANTGELFF | TRBJ2-2 | . | TRBV7-9 | TRBD2
TGTGCCAGCAGCGTAGGGGGTGTCGCGGGGGGGTACGCAGATACGCAGTATTTT | CASSVGGVAGGYADTQYF | TRBJ2-3 | once | TRBV9 | TRBD2
TGCGCCAGCAGGGGGGCAGGGTTAGAGTCCGGGGAGCTGTTTTTT | CASRGAGLESGELFF | TRBJ2-2 | . | TRBV4-1 | .
TGCGCCAGCAGCCAAGCGACAGGACAAAATTACGAGCAGTACTTC | CASSQATGQNYEQYF | TRBJ2-7 | . | TRBV4-1 | .
TGTGCCAGCAGCCAACCTCTTCTCCGGGACACCAACACTGAAGCTTTCTTT | CASSQPLLRDTNTEAFF | TRBJ1-1 | . | TRBV14 | .
TGTGCCAGCGGGCAACAGTACGAGCAGTACTTC | CASGQQYEQYF | TRBJ2-7 | once | TRBV6-1 | .
TGTGCCAGCAGCCAAGATGGGAGCCAAACCGGGGGTCTTGAAAAACTGTTTTTT | CASSQDGSQTGGLEKLFF | TRBJ1-4 | . | TRBV4-2 | .
TGTGCCACAAGTGGGGCGGGAGGGCCTTTCGGGGAGCTGTTTTTT | CATSGAGGPFGELFF | TRBJ2-2 | . | TRBV27 | TRBD2
TGTGCCAGCAGCTCTTACACAGATACGCAGTATTTT | CASSSYTDTQYF | TRBJ2-3 | . | TRBV7-9 | .
TGTGCCAGCAGCTTGTATGGACATCCTAATTCACCCCTCCACTTT | CASSLYGHPNSPLHF | TRBJ1-6 | . | TRBV5-4 | .
TGTGCCAGCAGCTTAGACAGGGGCGCTGGAAACACCATATATTTT | CASSLDRGAGNTIYF | TRBJ1-3 | . | TRBV7-9 | TRBD1
TGTGCCAGCAGCTTGGATCGAGGAAGAGGCACTGAAGCTTTCTTT | CASSLDRGRGTEAFF | TRBJ1-1 | . | TRBV5-4 | .
TGTGCCAGCAGCTTGGAGCAGGGGGCGGTTGAAGCTTTCTTT | CASSLEQGAVEAFF | TRBJ1-1 | . | TRBV5-4 | TRBD1
TGCGCCAGCAGCCCCACCCCGGGGGGCTCTGGGGCCAACGTCCTGACTTTC | CASSPTPGGSGANVLTF | TRBJ2-6 | . | TRBV4-1 | TRBD2
TGTGCCAGCAGTAGACTAGCGGGCACAGATACGCAGTATTTT | CASSRLAGTDTQYF | TRBJ2-3 | once | TRBV6-5 | TRBD2
TGTGCCAGCAGCCCAAGCGGGAAGTACAATGAGCAGTTCTTC | CASSPSGKYNEQFF | TRBJ2-1 | . | TRBV11-2 | TRBD2
TGTGCCAGCAGCGACCCAGGGCCAGATACGCAGTATTTT | CASSDPGPDTQYF | TRBJ2-3 | . | TRBV6-6 | .
TGTGCCAGGGGACAGGGACCAGAAGAAGCTTTCTTT | CARGQGPEEAFF | TRBJ1-1 | . | TRBV19 | TRBD1
TGTGCCAGCACCAGCTTACAGGGAGGCACAGATACGCAGTATTTT | CASTSLQGGTDTQYF | TRBJ2-3 | . | TRBV6-5 | .
TGTGCCAGCAGCCACGGGGAGGCAGGGGCCAACGTCCTGACTTTC | CASSHGEAGANVLTF | TRBJ2-6 | . | TRBV6-4 | .
TGTGCCAGCAGCCCCCCGGAGGAGGAGACCCAGTACTTC | CASSPPEEETQYF | TRBJ2-5 | . | TRBV7-2 | .
TGTGCCACCAGCACTTCCCGGACAGATACGCAGTATTTT | CATSTSRTDTQYF | TRBJ2-3 | . | TRBV15 | .
TGTGCCAGCAGCTTGGCCGGGACAAGGTCCCGCGGCTACACCTTC | CASSLAGTRSRGYTF | TRBJ1-2 | . | TRBV5-4 | .
TGTGCCATCAGTGAAGGGTTTCGGGGTCAAGAGACCCAGTACTTC | CAISEGFRGQETQYF | TRBJ2-5 | . | TRBV10-3 | .
TGTGCCAGCAGTTTATCGAGTACCTACGAGCAGTACTTC | CASSLSSTYEQYF | TRBJ2-7 | . | TRBV27 | .
TGTGCCAGCAGCTCCACAGGCGCGACAGATACGCAGTATTTT | CASSSTGATDTQYF | TRBJ2-3 | . | TRBV7-9 | .
TGTGCCAGCAGTGAAGCGTTAATAGCGGGAGAGTACGAGCAGTACTTC | CASSEALIAGEYEQYF | TRBJ2-7 | . | TRBV2 | TRBD2
TGTGCCAGCAGCTTAGCCGCGGGGACCCAGTACTTC | CASSLAAGTQYF | TRBJ2-5 | . | TRBV7-2 | .
TGCGCCAGCAGCCAAGTAGCGGGAGGGAGCCAAGAGACCCAGTACTTC | CASSQVAGGSQETQYF | TRBJ2-5 | . | TRBV4-3 | TRBD2
TGTGCCAGCAGCTTACTCACAGGGACGGATGGCTACACCTTC | CASSLLTGTDGYTF | TRBJ1-2 | . | TRBV7-2 | .
TGTGCCAGCAGCGGGGACAGTAATAACGAGCAGTACTTC | CASSGDSNNEQYF | TRBJ2-7 | . | TRBV21-1 | .
TGTGCCAGCAGCTTAGCAATGCAGGCGTCGAGCTCCTACGAGCAGTACTTC | CASSLAMQASSSYEQYF | TRBJ2-7 | . | TRBV7-9 | .
TGTGCCAGCAGAAGCCCTCCGAACGAGCTAGCCCAGTACTTC | CASRSPPNELAQYF | TRBJ2-5 | . | TRBV2 | .
TGTGCCAGCAGCTTAGAGGTTGGGACAGGGACTTTGGGCGGCTACACCTTC | CASSLEVGTGTLGGYTF | TRBJ1-2 | . | TRBV7-9 | TRBD1
TGTGCCAGCAGTCTAACAGGGGGTACTGAAGCTTTCTTT | CASSLTGGTEAFF | TRBJ1-1 | . | TRBV6-5 | TRBD1
TGTGCCAGCAGTTTATCGTTGGGGACAGGGTTGTTAGGCGGGAAGAGCACAGATACGCAGTATTTT | CASSLSLGTGLLGGKSTDTQYF | TRBJ2-3 | . | TRBV28 | TRBD1
TGTGCCAGCAGCGGCACCGGTCTTGTGGACGAGCAGTACTTC | CASSGTGLVDEQYF | TRBJ2-7 | . | TRBV9 | .
TGTGCCAGCAGCCCGGGGGAGGGTGGCAATCAGCCCCAGCATTTT | CASSPGEGGNQPQHF | TRBJ1-5 | . | TRBV5-5 | .
TGTGCCAGCAGTTTAGCTGGGGACTCTAGCGAGCAGTACTTC | CASSLAGDSSEQYF | TRBJ2-7 | . | TRBV27 | .
TGTGCCTGGAGTGTTGGCGGGCAAGCTTTCTTT | CAWSVGGQAFF | TRBJ1-1 | . | TRBV30 | .
TGCGCCAGCAGCTTGGATGTACTAGCGGGGGACACCGGGGAGCTGTTTTTT | CASSLDVLAGDTGELFF | TRBJ2-2 | . | TRBV5-1 | TRBD2
TGTGCCACCCAGGCCACGGAGGGACAGTTCACAGATACGCAGTATTTT | CATQATEGQFTDTQYF | TRBJ2-3 | . | TRBV10-3 | .
TGTGCCAGTAGTTCGACTAGCGGGAGGAGAAGTTTAGAGCAGTACTTC | CASSSTSGRRSLEQYF | TRBJ2-7 | . | TRBV19 | TRBD2
TGCAGCGTTGGGGTGTTCAGCGGGAGAGGGGAGACCCAGTACTTC | CSVGVFSGRGETQYF | TRBJ2-5 | once | TRBV29-1 | TRBD2
TGTGCCAGCAGCTCGGTTTTCGGGGGGCTTAAATCGGCCGGGGAGCTGTTTTTT | CASSSVFGGLKSAGELFF | TRBJ2-2 | . | TRBV11-2 | .
TGTGCCACCAGCAGTAGACAGGGGAGGAATGAGCAGTTCTTC | CATSSRQGRNEQFF | TRBJ2-1 | . | TRBV15 | TRBD1